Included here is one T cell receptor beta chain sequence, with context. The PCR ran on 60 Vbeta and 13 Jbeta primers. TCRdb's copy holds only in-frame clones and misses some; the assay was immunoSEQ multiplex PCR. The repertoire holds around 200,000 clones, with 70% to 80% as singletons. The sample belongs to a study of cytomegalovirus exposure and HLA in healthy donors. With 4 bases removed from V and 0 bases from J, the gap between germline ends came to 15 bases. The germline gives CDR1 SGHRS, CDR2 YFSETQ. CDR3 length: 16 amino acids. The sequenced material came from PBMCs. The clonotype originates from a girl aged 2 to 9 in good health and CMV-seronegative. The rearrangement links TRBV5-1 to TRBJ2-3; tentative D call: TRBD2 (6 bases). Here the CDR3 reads CASSAGRGASTDTQYF. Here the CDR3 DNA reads TGCGCCAGCAGCGCGGGGCGCGGGGCTAGCACAGATACGCAGTATTTT.